The 17 T cell receptor beta chains presented below share a single source sample, sequenced in a study of PD-L1 blockade in urothelial cancer. The table came from immunoSEQ multiplex PCR; TCRdb's copy has only in-frame clones and leaves some out. The top ten clones hold about 1.6% of a sample with 20,000 to 25,000 clones, more than 70% of them seen once. Time point reported: peripheral blood 6 weeks after treatment start. The sample consisted of PBMCs, taken around atezolizumab (anti-PD-L1) treatment. The receptors stem from a man in his 70s with urothelial cancer.

The chain has TRBV11-3 and TRBJ2-5; D is uncertain. The length of the CDR3 is 13 residues. Trimming removed 2 bases at V and 3 bases at J, with 7 bases between. Germline V CDR1 and CDR2: SGHNT, YENEEA. CDR3 loop: CASSLLREETQYF. The CDR3 nucleotides are TGTGCCAGCAGCTTACTCCGGGAAGAGACCCAGTACTTC.

The V gene is TRBV28, the J gene TRBJ1-2, with 8 bases fitting TRBD1. Germline V lookup: CDR1 MDHEN, CDR2 SYDVKM. The junction had 5 bases not matched to a gene; V was cut back by 2 bases and J by 6 bases. The CDR3 covers 14 residues. The CDR3 nucleotides are TGTGCCAGCAGTTTAACTCAGGGGGCGAATGGCTACACCTTC. This sequence encodes CASSLTQGANGYTF.

The chain joins TRBV4-1 to TRBJ1-2; D not certain. The CDR3 runs to 18 residues. Germline CDR1 is MGHRA and CDR2 is YSYEKL. The V gene lost 0 bases and the J gene lost 4 bases, with 21 bases spanning the gap. The CDR3 sequence: CASSQDMRVKAGGYGYTF. The CDR3 bases are TGCGCCAGCAGCCAAGATATGAGGGTAAAAGCCGGAGGCTATGGCTACACCTTC.

The chain employs TRBV4-2 and TRBJ2-1; 11 nucleotides line up with TRBD2. Trimming cost V 0 bases and J 5 bases; bases outside gene matches: 9. There are 18 residues in the CDR3. The V gene's germline CDR1 is LGHNA and CDR2 YNFKEQ. This CDR3 reads CASSQEGASGGRNNEQFF. The CDR3 DNA is TGTGCCAGCAGCCAAGAAGGAGCTAGCGGGGGGCGGAACAATGAGCAGTTCTTC.

The chain joins TRBV5-4 to TRBJ2-4; D might be TRBD1 (5 bases). Per germline, CDR1 SGHNT and CDR2 YYREEE (reference sequence). The CDR3 totals 17 residues. Trimming left V 1 base short and J 0 bases short, with 14 bases between. The CDR3 spells CASSLFSLGLAKNIQYF. The CDR3 coding sequence is TGTGCCAGCAGCTTGTTCTCCCTGGGGCTAGCCAAAAACATTCAGTACTTC.

The rearrangement joins TRBV19 to TRBJ2-2, with 9 positions matching TRBD2. Germline CDR1 reads LNHDA; CDR2 reads SQIVND (reference sequence). This CDR3 is built from 14 residues. V shed 6 bases, J shed 3 bases, and the junction held 2 bases outside the gene matches. The CDR3 DNA follows: TGTGCCAGTAGCTGGACTAGCGACACCGGGGAGCTGTTTTTT. Translating it yields CASSWTSDTGELFF.

The table lists this clone with a few counts. The chain carries TRBV13 and TRBJ2-1; a weak D match, TRBD2 (5 bases). Germline-derived CDR1 and CDR2 are PRHDT and FYEKMQ (reference sequence). V was clipped by 1 base and J by 3 bases, with 7 bases between them. This CDR3 comprises 14 residues. CDR3 protein: CASSLERDYNEQFF. CDR3 DNA: TGTGCCAGCAGCTTAGAACGGGACTACAATGAGCAGTTCTTC.

CDR3 coding DNA: TGTGCCAGCAGCCCCCTCGGACTAGCGGGGGTGGGTACGCAGTATTTT. As protein: CASSPLGLAGVGTQYF. The chain recombines TRBV7-9 with TRBJ2-3; 13 nucleotides agree with TRBD2. The germline gives CDR1 SEHNR, CDR2 FQNEAQ (reference sequence). V lost 5 bases and J lost 8; bases outside the gene matches: 10. CDR3 length: 16 amino acids.

The chain has TRBV7-8 and TRBJ2-1; 8 nucleotides line up with TRBD2. Germline V lookup: CDR1 SGHVS, CDR2 FQNEAQ. The CDR3 length is 16 residues. V gave up 0 bases and J gave up 10 bases; unmatched junction bases: 11. CDR3 in amino acids: CASSLALRGGSGEQFF. CDR3 DNA sequence: TGTGCCAGCAGCTTAGCCCTTCGGGGGGGATCGGGGGAGCAGTTCTTC.

The chain is built from TRBV4-2 and TRBJ2-7, with 7 positions matching TRBD2. The CDR3 is 16 residues long. The J segment lost 3 bases and the V segment lost 0 bases, leaving 8 bases of the junction unmatched. Germline CDR1 is LGHNA and CDR2 is YNFKEQ. DNA of the CDR3: TGTGCCAGCAGCCAAGACGAGGGCGGGAGACTCTACGAGCAGTACTTC. It encodes CASSQDEGGRLYEQYF.

This clone occurred once. This chain connects TRBV19 to TRBJ1-1; D gene unclear. Germline V lookup: CDR1 LNHDA, CDR2 SQIVND (reference sequence). Trimming left V 0 bases short and J 1 base short, with 6 bases between. The CDR3 spans 14 residues. The CDR3: CASSIDWRNTEAFF. As DNA, the CDR3 is TGTGCCAGTAGTATAGATTGGAGGAACACTGAAGCTTTCTTT.

This chain links TRBV6-6 with TRBJ1-2; D gene unclear. Germline V gene data show CDR1 as MNHNY and CDR2 as SVGAGI (reference sequence). The CDR3 totals 14 residues. Trimming took off 0 bases at V and 8 bases at J, with 13 bases between the two ends. CDR3 protein: CASSYSMADGGYTF. For the CDR3, the DNA is TGTGCCAGCAGTTACTCGATGGCGGATGGAGGCTACACCTTC.

This clone was detected only a few times. A junction end diverges from the germline sequence, so it may reflect a read error. The CDR3 loop is CASSPKDRRLIF. In DNA form, the CDR3 reads TGTGCCAGCTCACCTAAAGACAGGCGGCTGATCTTT. This rearrangement joins TRBV18 to TRBJ1-1, with a tentative D call TRBD1 (6 bases). CDR3 length: 12 amino acids. The germline CDR1 and CDR2 sequences are KGHSH and LQKENI. The whole variable domain, filled in from reference TRBV18 and TRBJ1-1, reads NAGVMQNPRHLVRRRGQEARLRCSPMKGHSHVYWYRQLPEEGLKFMVYLQKENIIDESGMPKERFSAEFPKEGPSILRIQQVVRGDSAAYFCASSPKDRRLIFGQGTRLTVV.

J is TRBJ2-7 and V is TRBV20-1; unclear D gene. The germline CDR1 and CDR2 sequences are DFQATT and SNEGSKA (reference sequence). V was shortened by 6 bases and J by 3 bases, with 9 bases between the two germline ends. This CDR3 is 11 amino acids long. Here the CDR3 reads CSASLVYEQYF. The CDR3 region has the DNA TGCAGTGCGTCTCTAGTCTACGAGCAGTACTTC.

The chain has TRBV28 and TRBJ1-2; the match to TRBD1 covers 7 bases. CDR3 length: 15 residues. Germline V lookup: CDR1 MDHEN, CDR2 SYDVKM. V dropped 7 bases and J dropped 4; count of bases not matched to a gene: 12. This chain's CDR3 is CASIGRWQGGYGYTF. The DNA for the CDR3 is TGTGCCAGCATTGGTCGATGGCAGGGGGGCTATGGCTACACCTTC.

This clone was seen a handful of times. The genes are TRBV9 and TRBJ1-5; TRBD1 agrees at 8 bases. Germline lookup yields CDR1 SGDLS and CDR2 YYNGEE. V lost 0 bases, J lost 7 bases, and 6 bases stayed unmatched. The length of the CDR3 is 15 residues. The CDR3 sequence is CASSVDGTGLQPQHF. CDR3 nucleotides: TGTGCCAGCAGCGTAGATGGGACAGGTCTACAGCCCCAGCATTTT. Based on the CDR3 plus reference TRBV9 and TRBJ1-5, the full variable domain is DSGVTQTPKHLITATGQRVTLRCSPRSGDLSVYWYQQSLDQGLQFLIQYYNGEERAKGNILERFSAQQFPDLHSELNLSSLELGDSALYFCASSVDGTGLQPQHFGDGTRLSIL.

The chain has TRBV5-6 and TRBJ2-2; maybe TRBD2 (6 bases). Germline-derived CDR1 and CDR2 are SGHDT and YYEEEE. The CDR3 is 16 residues long. V lost 4 bases to trimming and J lost 5 bases, with 18 bases between them. The CDR3 DNA sequence: TGTGCCAGCAGCCGATTCGCGGGGAGAAATACCGGGGAGCTGTTTTTT. Protein: CASSRFAGRNTGELFF.